This section outlines one T cell receptor (beta chain) sequence together with its context. Its antigen is undetermined. Method: immunoSEQ multiplex PCR; TCRdb's copy keeps in-frame clones and lacks some. The sample consists of around 140,000 clones, approximately 94% of them appearing once. This entry is derived from a study of cytomegalovirus exposure and HLA in healthy donors. The study, taken as a whole, reports: Reported results showed that the classifier diagnosed cytomegalovirus status with high specificity and sensitivity. Confirmation in vitro established that a few CMV-associated chains were specific for CMV antigens.

Material: PBMCs. The source of this sequence is a man between 18 and 29 years old in good health and CMV-seropositive.

The CDR3 bases are TGTGCCAGCAGCTTAGGGCGGGAACACGAGCAGTACTTC. This translates into CASSLGREHEQYF. The chain has TRBV11-3 and TRBJ2-7, with a tentative D call TRBD2 (6 bases). Trimming shortened V by 1 base and J by 5 bases, and 9 bases separated the two germline ends. The CDR3 has 13 residues. Germline V CDR1 and CDR2: SGHNT, YENEEA.